This T cell receptor (beta chain) was recovered during a study of breast tumors, draining lymph nodes, adjacent tissues. The study, taken as a whole, reports: The data were judged consistent with most tumor T cells coming from lymph node and expanding in tumor. Tumor TCR diversity was below lymph nodes but above nontumor tissue. Luminal-like breast cancer showed significantly higher tumor–nontumor repertoire similarity than basal-like.

Breast cancer patients provided tissue from their axillary draining lymph nodes. This clonotype appeared many times. What it binds is not known. The CDR3 sequence is 12 residues long. Per the germline V gene, CDR1 is WSHSY and CDR2 is SAAADI. Deletions cut 7 bases from V and 2 bases from J, with 6 bases between. TCRdb re-analysed the multiplex PCR reads in MiXCR, keeping a single row per CDR3 protein. The data show about 230,000 distinct CDR3 sequences, with less than 40% seen just once and around 1.4% held by the top ten. The material sequenced was axillary lymph node tissue. The TCR sequence derives from a female donor with breast cancer. Some clones in this sample may be carry-over from other donors' samples. The chain employs TRBV10-2 and TRBJ2-1, with D possibly being TRBD2 (5 bases). The CDR3 nucleotides are TGCGCCAGCACGGAGGCCTACAATGAGCAGTTCTTC. Translation: CASTEAYNEQFF.